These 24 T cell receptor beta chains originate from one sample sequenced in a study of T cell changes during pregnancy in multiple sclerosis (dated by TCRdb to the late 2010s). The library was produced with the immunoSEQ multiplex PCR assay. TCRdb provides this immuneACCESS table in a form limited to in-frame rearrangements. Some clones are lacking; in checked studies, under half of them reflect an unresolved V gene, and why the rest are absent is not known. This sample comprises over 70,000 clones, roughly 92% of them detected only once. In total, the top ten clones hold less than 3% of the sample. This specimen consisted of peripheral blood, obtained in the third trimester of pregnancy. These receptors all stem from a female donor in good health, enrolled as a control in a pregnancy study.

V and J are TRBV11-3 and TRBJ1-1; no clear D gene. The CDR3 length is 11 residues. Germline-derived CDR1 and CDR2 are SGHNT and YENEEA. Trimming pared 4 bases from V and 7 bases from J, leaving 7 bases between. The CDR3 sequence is CASSSIGEAFF. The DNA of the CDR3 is TGTGCCAGCAGCTCTATCGGTGAAGCTTTCTTT.

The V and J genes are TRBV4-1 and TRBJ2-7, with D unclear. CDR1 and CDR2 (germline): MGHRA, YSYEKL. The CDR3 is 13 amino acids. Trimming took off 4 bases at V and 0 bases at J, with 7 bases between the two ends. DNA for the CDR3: TGCGCCAGCAGCCCGACAACCTCCTACGAGCAGTACTTC. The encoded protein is CASSPTTSYEQYF.

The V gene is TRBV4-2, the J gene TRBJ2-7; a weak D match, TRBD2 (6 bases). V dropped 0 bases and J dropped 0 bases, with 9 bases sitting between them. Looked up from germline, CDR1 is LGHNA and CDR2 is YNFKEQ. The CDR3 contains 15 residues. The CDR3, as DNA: TGTGCCAGCAGCCAAGACGCGGGGCCCTCCTACGAGCAGTACTTC. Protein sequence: CASSQDAGPSYEQYF.

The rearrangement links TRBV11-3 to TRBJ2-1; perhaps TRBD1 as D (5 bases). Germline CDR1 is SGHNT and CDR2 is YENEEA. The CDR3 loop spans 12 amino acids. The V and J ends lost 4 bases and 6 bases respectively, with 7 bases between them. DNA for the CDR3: TGTGCCAGCAGCTCGGACACCAATGAGCAGTTCTTC. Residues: CASSSDTNEQFF.

The CDR3 sequence is CASSLAGNQPQHF. Written as DNA, the CDR3 is TGTGCCAGCAGCTTGGCGGGCAATCAGCCCCAGCATTTT. The chain joins TRBV5-4 to TRBJ1-5, with D uncertain. V was shortened by 0 bases and J by 2 bases, with 3 bases between the two germline ends. Germline CDR1 SGHNT, CDR2 YYREEE (reference sequence). The CDR3 covers 13 residues.

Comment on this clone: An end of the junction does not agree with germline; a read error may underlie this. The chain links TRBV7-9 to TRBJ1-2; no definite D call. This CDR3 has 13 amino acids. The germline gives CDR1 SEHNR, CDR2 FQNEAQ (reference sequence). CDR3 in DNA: TGTGCCAGCAACTTAGGTCAGGAGGATGGCTACACCTTC. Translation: CASNLGQEDGYTF.

In nucleotides, the CDR3 is TGCAGCGTTCTCGGGGGGCGGAATGGCTACACCTTC. Translating it yields CSVLGGRNGYTF. The chain uses TRBV29-1 and TRBJ1-2, with a tentative D call TRBD1 (6 bases). CDR1 and CDR2 from the germline V gene are SQVTM and ANQGSEA. The V gene lost 5 bases and the J gene lost 6 bases, with 13 bases spanning the gap. The CDR3 is 12 amino acids.

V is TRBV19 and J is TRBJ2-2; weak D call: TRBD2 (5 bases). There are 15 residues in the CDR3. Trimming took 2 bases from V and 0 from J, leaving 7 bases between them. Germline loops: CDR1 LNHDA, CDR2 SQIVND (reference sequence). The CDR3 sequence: CASSIRGANTGELFF. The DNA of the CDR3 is TGTGCCAGTAGTATACGGGGAGCGAACACCGGGGAGCTGTTTTTT.

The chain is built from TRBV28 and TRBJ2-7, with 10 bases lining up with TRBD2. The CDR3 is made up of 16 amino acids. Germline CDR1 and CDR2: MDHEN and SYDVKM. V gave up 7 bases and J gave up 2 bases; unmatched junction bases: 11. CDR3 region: CASTLEASGGTYEQYF. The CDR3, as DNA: TGTGCCAGCACCTTAGAGGCTAGCGGGGGCACCTACGAGCAGTACTTC.

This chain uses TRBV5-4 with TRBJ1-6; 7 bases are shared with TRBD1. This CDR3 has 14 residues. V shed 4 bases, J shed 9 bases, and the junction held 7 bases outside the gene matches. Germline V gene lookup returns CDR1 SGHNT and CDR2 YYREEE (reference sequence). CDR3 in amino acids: CASSLKGAGSPLHF. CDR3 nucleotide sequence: TGTGCCAGCAGCCTTAAGGGGGCGGGTTCACCCCTCCACTTT.

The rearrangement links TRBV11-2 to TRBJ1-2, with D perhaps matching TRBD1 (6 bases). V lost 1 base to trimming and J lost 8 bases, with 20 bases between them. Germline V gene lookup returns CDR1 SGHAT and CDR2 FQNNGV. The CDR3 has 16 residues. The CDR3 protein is CASSLVSQGPVLGYTF. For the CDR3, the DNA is TGTGCCAGCAGCTTAGTTTCACAGGGTCCGGTACTCGGCTACACCTTC.

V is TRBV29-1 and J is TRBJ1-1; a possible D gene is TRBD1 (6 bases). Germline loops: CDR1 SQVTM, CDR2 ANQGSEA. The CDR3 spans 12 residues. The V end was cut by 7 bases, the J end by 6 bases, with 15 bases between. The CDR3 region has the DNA TGCAGCGGGGACCGACAGGTCTCTGAAGCTTTCTTT. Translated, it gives CSGDRQVSEAFF.

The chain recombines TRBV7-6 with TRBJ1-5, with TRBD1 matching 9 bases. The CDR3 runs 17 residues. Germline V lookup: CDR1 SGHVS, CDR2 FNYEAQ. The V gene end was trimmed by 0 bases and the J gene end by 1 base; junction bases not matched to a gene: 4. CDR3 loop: CASSLAYRGRSNQPQHF. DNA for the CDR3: TGTGCCAGCAGCTTAGCGTACAGGGGGCGAAGCAATCAGCCCCAGCATTTT. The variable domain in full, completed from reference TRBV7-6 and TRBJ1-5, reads GAGVSQSPRYKVTKRGQDVALRCDPISGHVSLYWYRQALGQGPEFLTYFNYEAQQDKSGLPNDRFSAERPEGSISTLTIQRTEQRDSAMYRCASSLAYRGRSNQPQHFGDGTRLSIL.

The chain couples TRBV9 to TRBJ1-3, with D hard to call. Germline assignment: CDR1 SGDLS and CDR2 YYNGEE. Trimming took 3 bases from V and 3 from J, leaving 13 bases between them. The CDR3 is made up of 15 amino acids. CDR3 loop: CASSADSTHGNTIYF. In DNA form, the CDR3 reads TGTGCCAGCAGCGCGGACTCCACCCATGGAAACACCATATATTTT.

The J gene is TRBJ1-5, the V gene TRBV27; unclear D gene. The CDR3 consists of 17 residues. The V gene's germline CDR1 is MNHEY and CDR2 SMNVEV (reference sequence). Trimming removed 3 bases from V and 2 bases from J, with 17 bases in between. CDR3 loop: CASSFGRLPGGNQPQHF. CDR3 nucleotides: TGTGCCAGCAGTTTTGGACGCCTCCCCGGGGGCAATCAGCCCCAGCATTTT.

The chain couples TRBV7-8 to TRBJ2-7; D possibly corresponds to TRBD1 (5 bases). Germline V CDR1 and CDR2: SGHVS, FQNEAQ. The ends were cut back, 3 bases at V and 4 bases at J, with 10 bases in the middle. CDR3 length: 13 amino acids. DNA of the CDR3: TGTGCCAGCAGCTTGAAAAGACAGTACGAGCAGTACTTC. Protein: CASSLKRQYEQYF. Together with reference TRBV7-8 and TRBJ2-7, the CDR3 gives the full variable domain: GAGVSQSPRYKVAKRGQDVALRCDPISGHVSLFWYQQALGQGPEFLTYFQNEAQLDKSGLPSDRFFAERPEGSVSTLKIQRTQQEDSAVYLCASSLKRQYEQYFGPGTRLTVT.

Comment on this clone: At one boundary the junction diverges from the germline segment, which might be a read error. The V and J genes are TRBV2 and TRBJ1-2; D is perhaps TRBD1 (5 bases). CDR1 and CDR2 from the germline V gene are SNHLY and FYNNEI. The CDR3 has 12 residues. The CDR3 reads CASTKMGGPFTF. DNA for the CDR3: TGTGCAAGCACTAAAATGGGGGGACCCTTTACCTTC.

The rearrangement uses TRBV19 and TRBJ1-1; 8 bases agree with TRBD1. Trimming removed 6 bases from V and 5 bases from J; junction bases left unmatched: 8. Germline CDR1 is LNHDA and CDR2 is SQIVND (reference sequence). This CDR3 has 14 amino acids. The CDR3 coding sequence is TGTGCCAGTAGCCTCCAGGGGGCAGATACTGAAGCTTTCTTT. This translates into CASSLQGADTEAFF.

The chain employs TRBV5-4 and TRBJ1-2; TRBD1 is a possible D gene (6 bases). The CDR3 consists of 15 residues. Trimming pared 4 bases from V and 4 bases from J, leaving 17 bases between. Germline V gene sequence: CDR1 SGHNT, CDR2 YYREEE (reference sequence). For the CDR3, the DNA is TGTGCCAGCAGCCCACCGGGACAATTGATCTATGGCTACACCTTC. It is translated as CASSPPGQLIYGYTF.

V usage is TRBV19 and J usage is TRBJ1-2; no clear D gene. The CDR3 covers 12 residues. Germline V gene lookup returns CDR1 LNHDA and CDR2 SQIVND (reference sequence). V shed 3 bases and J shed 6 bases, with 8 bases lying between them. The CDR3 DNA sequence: TGTGCCAGTAGTATCCCCATTCATGGCTACACCTTC. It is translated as CASSIPIHGYTF.

Here the CDR3 DNA reads TGTGCCAGCAGTTTTGGCGGGGGGTCCTCAGATACGCAGTATTTT. Residues: CASSFGGGSSDTQYF. The gene calls are TRBV28 and TRBJ2-3; 8 bases align to TRBD2. Per the germline V gene, CDR1 is MDHEN and CDR2 is SYDVKM. The V and J ends lost 3 bases and 4 bases, in that order; junction bases with no gene match: 6. This CDR3 has 15 residues.

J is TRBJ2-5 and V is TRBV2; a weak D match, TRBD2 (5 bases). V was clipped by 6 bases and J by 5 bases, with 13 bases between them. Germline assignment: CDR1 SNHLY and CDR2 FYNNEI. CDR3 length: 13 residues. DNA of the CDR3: TGTGCCAGCAGCGAAACTAGAAAGGAGACCCAGTACTTC. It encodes CASSETRKETQYF.

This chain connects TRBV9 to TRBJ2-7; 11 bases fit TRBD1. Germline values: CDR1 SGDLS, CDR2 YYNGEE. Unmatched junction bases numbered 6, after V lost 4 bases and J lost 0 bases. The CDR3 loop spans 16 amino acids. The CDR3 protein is CASSPGTGGTSYEQYF. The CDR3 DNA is TGTGCCAGCAGCCCGGGGACAGGGGGGACCTCCTACGAGCAGTACTTC. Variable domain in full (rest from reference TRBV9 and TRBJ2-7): DSGVTQTPKHLITATGQRVTLRCSPRSGDLSVYWYQQSLDQGLQFLIQYYNGEERAKGNILERFSAQQFPDLHSELNLSSLELGDSALYFCASSPGTGGTSYEQYFGPGTRLTVT.

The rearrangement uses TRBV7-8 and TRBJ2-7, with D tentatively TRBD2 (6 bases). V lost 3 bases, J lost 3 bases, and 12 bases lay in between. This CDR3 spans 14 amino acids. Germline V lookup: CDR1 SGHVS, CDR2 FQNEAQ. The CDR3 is CASSFGSPFYEQYF. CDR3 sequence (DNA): TGTGCCAGCAGCTTCGGGAGTCCGTTCTACGAGCAGTACTTC.